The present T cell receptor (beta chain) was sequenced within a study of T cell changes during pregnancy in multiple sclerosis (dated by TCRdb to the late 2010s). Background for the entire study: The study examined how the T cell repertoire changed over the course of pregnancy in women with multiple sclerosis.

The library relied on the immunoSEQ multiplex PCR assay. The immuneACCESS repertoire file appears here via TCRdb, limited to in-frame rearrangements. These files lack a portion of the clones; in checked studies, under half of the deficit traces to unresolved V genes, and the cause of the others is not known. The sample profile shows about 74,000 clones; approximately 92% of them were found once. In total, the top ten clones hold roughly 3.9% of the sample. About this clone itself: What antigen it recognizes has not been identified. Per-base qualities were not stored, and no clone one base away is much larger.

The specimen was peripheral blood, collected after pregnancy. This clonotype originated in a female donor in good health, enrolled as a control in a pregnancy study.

This receptor has the CDR3 CASSFSGTGELFF. The nucleotide sequence is TGTGCCAGCAGCTTTTCCGGCACCGGGGAGCTGTTTTTT. The receptor chain draws on TRBV7-9 and TRBJ2-2; no confident D gene assignment can be made. V lost 3 bases and J lost 4 bases; the stretch between them is 6 bases long. CDR1 and CDR2, per the germline V gene (reference sequence), are SEHNR and FQNEAQ. From the cysteine through the phenylalanine, the CDR3 covers 13 amino acids. Only the CDR3 region is kept as DNA, spanning 39 bases read in frame from base 1.